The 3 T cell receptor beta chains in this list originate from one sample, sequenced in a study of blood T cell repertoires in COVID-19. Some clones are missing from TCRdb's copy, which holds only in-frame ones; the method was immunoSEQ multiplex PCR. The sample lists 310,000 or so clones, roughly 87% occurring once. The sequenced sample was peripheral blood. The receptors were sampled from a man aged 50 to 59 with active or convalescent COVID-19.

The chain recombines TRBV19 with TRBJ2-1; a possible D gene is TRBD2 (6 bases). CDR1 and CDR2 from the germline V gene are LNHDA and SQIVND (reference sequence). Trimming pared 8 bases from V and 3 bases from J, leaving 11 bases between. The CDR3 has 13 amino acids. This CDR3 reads CASWGLDYNEQFF. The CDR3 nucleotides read TGTGCCAGTTGGGGACTGGACTACAATGAGCAGTTCTTC.

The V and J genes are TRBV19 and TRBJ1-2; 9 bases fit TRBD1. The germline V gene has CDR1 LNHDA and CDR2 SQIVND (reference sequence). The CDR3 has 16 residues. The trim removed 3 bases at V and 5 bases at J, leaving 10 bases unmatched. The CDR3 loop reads CASSMPGTGKGYGYTF. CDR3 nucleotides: TGTGCCAGTAGTATGCCCGGGACAGGGAAGGGATATGGCTACACCTTC. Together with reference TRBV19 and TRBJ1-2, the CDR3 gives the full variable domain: DGGITQSPKYLFRKEGQNVTLSCEQNLNHDAMYWYRQDPGQGLRLIYYSQIVNDFQKGDIAEGYSVSREKKESFPLTVTSAQKNPTAFYLCASSMPGTGKGYGYTFGSGTRLTVV.

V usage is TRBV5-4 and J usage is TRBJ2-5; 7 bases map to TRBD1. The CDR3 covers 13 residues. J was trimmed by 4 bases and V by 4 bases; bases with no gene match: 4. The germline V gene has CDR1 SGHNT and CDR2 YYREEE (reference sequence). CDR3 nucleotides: TGTGCCAGCAGCCGAACAGGGGTAGAGACCCAGTACTTC. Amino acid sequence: CASSRTGVETQYF.